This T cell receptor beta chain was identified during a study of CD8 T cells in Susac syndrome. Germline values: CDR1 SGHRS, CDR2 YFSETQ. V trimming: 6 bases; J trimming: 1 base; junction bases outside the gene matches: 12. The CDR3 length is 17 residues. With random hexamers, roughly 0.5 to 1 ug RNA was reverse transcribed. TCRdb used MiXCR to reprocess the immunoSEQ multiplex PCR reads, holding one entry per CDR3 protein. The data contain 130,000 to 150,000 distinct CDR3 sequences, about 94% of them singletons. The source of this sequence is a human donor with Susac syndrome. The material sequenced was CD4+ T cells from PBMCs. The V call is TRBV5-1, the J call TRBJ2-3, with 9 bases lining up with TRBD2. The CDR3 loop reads CASNSASRTSGTDTQYF. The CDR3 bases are TGCGCCAGCAATTCGGCCAGCCGGACTAGCGGCACAGATACGCAGTATTTT. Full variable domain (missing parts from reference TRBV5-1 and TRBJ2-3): KAGVTQTPRYLIKTRGQQVTLSCSPISGHRSVSWYQQTPGQGLQFLFEYFSETQRNKGNFPGRFSGRQFSNSRSEMNVSTLELGDSALYLCASNSASRTSGTDTQYFGPGTRLTVL.